This record looks at one TCR beta chain sequence and its context. Then a second PCR, running about 6 to 11 cycles, was carried out with a sample-barcoded 5' primer and a J-beta primer mix. TCRdb used MiXCR to reprocess the 5' RACE reads, holding one entry per CDR3 protein. The sample has approximately 900,000 distinct CDR3 sequences; roughly 50% are singletons. CDR3 length: 12 residues. J was trimmed by 7 bases and V by 6 bases; bases with no gene match: 8. Germline V gives CDR1 SQVTM, CDR2 ANQGSEA. The data belong to a study of blood T cells in healthy people across ages. V is TRBV29-1 and J is TRBJ2-7, with 8 positions matching TRBD2. The sequencing input was blood. This TCR was recovered from a man aged 30-40 years in good health. The CDR3 DNA reads as TGCAGCGTCGCCCATACGGGGGGGGAGCAGTACTTC. It encodes CSVAHTGGEQYF.